This TCR beta chain is from a study of T cell responses to AZD1222 COVID-19 vaccine. Germline V gene lookup returns CDR1 LNHDA and CDR2 SQIVND (reference sequence). The CDR3 has 15 residues. The V gene lost 6 bases and the J gene lost 3 bases, with 18 bases spanning the gap. Only in-frame clones appear in the TCRdb table, and some are missing; sequencing was by immunoSEQ multiplex PCR. The sample has under 150,000 clones; the top ten hold under 2.5%. The J gene is TRBJ2-7, the V gene TRBV19; tentatively, D is TRBD1 or TRBD2 (5 bases each). Specimen: peripheral blood. The source is an adult in good health. CDR3 loop: CASRHNRDPGYEQYF. DNA of the CDR3: TGTGCCAGTAGGCATAACCGGGACCCGGGCTACGAGCAGTACTTC.